This entry features one TCR beta chain sequence. Which antigen it targets is not known. The sample belongs to a study of T cells expressing NK-cell markers (dated by TCRdb to 2018 to 2021). For the wider study: TCR beta-chain repertoires were profiled in sorted CD3+CD56+NKG2C+, CD3+CD56+NKG2C- and CD3+CD56-NKG2C+ T-cell subsets from about 8 donors. Among the eight sequenced donors, seven were HCMV-seropositive and one was HCMV-seronegative. Libraries were sequenced as 2 x 150 bp reads on Illumina HiSeq 2000/2500, MiSeq or NextSeq. Randomly selected healthy volunteers, three men and five women, were used as the eight sequenced donors.

Study-wide conclusions, independent of this receptor: In several donors, the dominant CD3+CD56+NKG2C+ clonotypes were among the top 10 CD8+ clonotypes and accounted for 1.0-7.0% of CD8+ T cells. It remained unclear whether the expanded NKG2C-expressing T cell clones were specific for HCMV antigens. Those dominant clonotypes were again the most abundant among CD3+CD56-NKG2C+ cells in a few donors, at about 28.3-65%.

A commercial ELISA kit detecting HCMV-specific IgG in serum was used to determine HCMV serostatus. Peripheral blood mononuclear cells were isolated from blood by Ficoll density gradient centrifugation. From the germline V gene, CDR1 is SGHAT and CDR2 is FQNNGV. Inclusive of the bounding cysteine and phenylalanine, the CDR3 is 11 residues long. No coding sequence is recorded. The instrument was an Illumina HiSeq 2000. The TCR beta cDNA libraries were made using 5'RACE template switching, a step that added both a universal primer site and unique molecular identifiers. cDNA synthesis was primed from the TCR beta constant segment and was followed by two successive PCR amplification steps. Concerning the study's data processing: MIGEC was used to demultiplex reads and group the reads by UMI, and MiTCR was used to assemble and quantify clonotypes. Only TCR cDNA sequences supported by at least two reads were kept to exclude erroneous sequences. Downstream repertoire analysis used the tcR package, and clonotypes were matched across fractions by CDR3 nucleotide sequence plus V segment. VDJmatch was used to annotate antigen specificity against VDJdb, with one amino acid substitution in CDR3 allowed. Following TCRdb reprocessing, every CDR3 protein sequence forms one entry, and DNA is not provided. These V and J calls originate from TCRdb's pipeline instead of the authors' own analysis. For this sample, the table gives some 300,000 distinct CDR3 sequences. The leading ten clones occupy under 0.5% of the sample.

The chain employs TRBV11-2 and TRBJ1-4. Sequencing input: blood T cells: a sorted CD56 or NKG2C T cell subset, CD4+ or CD8+ T cells, or bulk PBMC T cells (not recorded which). The TCR originated in a man in his late teens or twenties in good health. Donor details come from another sample of the same person, matched by shared clones. The CDR3: CASSPHEKLFF.